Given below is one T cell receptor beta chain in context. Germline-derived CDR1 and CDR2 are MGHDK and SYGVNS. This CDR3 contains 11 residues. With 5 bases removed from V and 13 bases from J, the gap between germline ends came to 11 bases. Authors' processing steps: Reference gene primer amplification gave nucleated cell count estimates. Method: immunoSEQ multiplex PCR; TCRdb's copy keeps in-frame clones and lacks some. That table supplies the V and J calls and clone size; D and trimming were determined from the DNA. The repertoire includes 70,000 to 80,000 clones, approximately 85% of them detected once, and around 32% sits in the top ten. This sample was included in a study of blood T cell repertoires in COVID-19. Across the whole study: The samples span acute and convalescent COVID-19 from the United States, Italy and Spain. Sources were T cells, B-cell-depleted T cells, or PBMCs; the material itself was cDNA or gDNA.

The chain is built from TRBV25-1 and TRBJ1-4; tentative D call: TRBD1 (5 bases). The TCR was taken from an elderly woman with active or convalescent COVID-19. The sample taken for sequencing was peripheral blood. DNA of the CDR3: TGTGCCAGCAGTACAGGAGTGGGACTGTTTTTT. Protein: CASSTGVGLFF.